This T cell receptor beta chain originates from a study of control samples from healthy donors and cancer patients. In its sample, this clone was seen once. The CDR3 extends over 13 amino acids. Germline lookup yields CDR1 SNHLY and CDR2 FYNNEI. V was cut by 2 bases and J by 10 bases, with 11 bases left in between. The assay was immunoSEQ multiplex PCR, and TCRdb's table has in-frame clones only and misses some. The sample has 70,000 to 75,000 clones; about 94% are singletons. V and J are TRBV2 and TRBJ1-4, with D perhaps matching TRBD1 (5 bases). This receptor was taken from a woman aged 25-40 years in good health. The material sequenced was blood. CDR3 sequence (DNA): TGTGCCAGCAGTGAAAGCCAGGGAGGAAAACTGTTTTTT. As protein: CASSESQGGKLFF.